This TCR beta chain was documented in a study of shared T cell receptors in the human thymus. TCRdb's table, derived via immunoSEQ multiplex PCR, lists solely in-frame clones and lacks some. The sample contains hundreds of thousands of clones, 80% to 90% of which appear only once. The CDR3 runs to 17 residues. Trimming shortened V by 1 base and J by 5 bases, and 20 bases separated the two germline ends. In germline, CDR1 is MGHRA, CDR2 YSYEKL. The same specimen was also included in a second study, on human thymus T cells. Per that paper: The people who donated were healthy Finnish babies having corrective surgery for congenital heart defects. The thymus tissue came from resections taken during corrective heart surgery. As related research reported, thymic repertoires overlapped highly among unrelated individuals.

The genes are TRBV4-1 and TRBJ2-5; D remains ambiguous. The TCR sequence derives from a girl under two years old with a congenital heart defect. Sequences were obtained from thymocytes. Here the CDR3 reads CASSQVGPSLRRETQYF. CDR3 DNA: TGCGCCAGCAGCCAAGTGGGCCCTTCTCTCCGACGGGAGACCCAGTACTTC.